The sequence of this TCR beta chain was determined in a study of cytomegalovirus exposure and HLA in healthy donors. Study summary: Out of about 190 million T cells, an earlier analysis found over 100 million unique TCR beta sequences in total. Study-level results: Several top significant clusters appeared, in a later analysis, to be linked to common viral pathogens. More clonal expansion characterized HLA-associated TCR beta chains than equally common others in a later analysis. In a later analysis, TCR association rates varied by HLA locus: DRB1 most, HLA-C fewest.

The CDR3 runs 15 residues. Primers included in the PCR were 60 Vbeta and 13 Jbeta primers. TCRdb keeps only in-frame clones here, not all; method: immunoSEQ multiplex PCR. The table records 150,000 to 200,000 clones, about 90% of them present only once. Turning to this clone: The antigen is undetermined.

The sample taken for sequencing was PBMCs. The genes are TRBV12-2 and TRBJ2-7; the table names TRBD2, a call not compared with the DNA. TRBV12-2 is recorded as a pseudogene. This TCR was sampled from a girl under three years old in good health and CMV-seronegative. The CDR3 region is CAKTEAGGFPYEQYF. DNA for the CDR3: TGTGCAAAGACAGAAGCGGGAGGTTTCCCCTACGAGCAGTACTTC.